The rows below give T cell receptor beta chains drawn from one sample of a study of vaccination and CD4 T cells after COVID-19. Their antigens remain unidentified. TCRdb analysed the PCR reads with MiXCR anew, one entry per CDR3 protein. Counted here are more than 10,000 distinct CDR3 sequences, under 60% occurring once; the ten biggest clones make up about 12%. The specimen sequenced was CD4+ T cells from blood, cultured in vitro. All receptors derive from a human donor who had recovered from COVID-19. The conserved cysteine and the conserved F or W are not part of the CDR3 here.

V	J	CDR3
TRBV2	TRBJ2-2	ASSTPLAGNTGELF
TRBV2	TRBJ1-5	ASRADRPNQPQH
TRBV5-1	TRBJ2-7	ASSRTGNPSYEQY
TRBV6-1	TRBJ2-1	ASIAGQGGTSGRANNEQF
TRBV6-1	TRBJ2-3	ASRERERHTDTQY
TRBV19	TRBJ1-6	ASGTTGGSSPLH
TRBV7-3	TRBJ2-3	ASSLGSTDTQY
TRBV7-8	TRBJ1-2	ASSVGTGVVGYT
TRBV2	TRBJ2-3	ASRGGTSGSGTDTQY
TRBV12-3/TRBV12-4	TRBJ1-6	ASSFQAGASPLH
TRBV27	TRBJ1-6	ASSSVGNNSPLH
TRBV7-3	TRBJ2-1	ASSPRGLWGGEQF
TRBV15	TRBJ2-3	ATSYSLAADTQY
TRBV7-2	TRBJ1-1	ASSSVGMNTEAF
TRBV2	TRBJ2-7	ASSGLAGSEQY
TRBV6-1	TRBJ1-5	ASSINSNQPQH
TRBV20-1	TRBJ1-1	SASHRSGAF
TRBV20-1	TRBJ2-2	SAENRGGSGELF
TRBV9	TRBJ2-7	ASSVGLDRNNEQY
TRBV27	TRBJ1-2	ASSLRSGSWYGYT
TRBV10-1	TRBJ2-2	ASSEGASDTGELF
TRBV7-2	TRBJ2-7	ASSLAQGFNEQY
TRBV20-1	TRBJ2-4	SARSGKGKNIQY
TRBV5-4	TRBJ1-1	ASSIRSGRENTEAF
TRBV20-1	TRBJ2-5	SARSRTGRETQY
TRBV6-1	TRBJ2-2	ASTIVGEGTPGRTLF